There are many counts of the clone carrying this T cell receptor beta chain. Its antigen is not identified. Addition of a universal primer site occurred through template switching, and cDNA carried unique molecular identifiers. MiXCR, run by TCRdb on the 5' RACE reads, gives a single entry per CDR3 protein. This table holds hundreds of thousands of distinct CDR3 sequences, 5.5% to 6.5% found once. Germline V gene sequence: CDR1 SGHAT, CDR2 FQNNGV. V lost 5 bases and J lost 3; bases outside the gene matches: 5. The CDR3 extends over 15 amino acids. The donors were all healthy and Caucasian. This specimen belongs to a study of identical twins. Overall study findings and caveats: Out-of-frame alpha sequences common to twins exhibited an excess of low generation probability.

Sample: naive T cells sorted from blood. The receptor was isolated from a man younger than 30 in good health. The chain employs TRBV11-2 and TRBJ2-1; 9 bases match TRBD1. CDR3 loop: CASSLRDRVYNEQFF. The CDR3, as DNA: TGTGCCAGCAGCCTCCGGGACAGGGTCTACAATGAGCAGTTCTTC.